The 24 T cell receptor beta chains below were found in one sample sequenced in a study of blood T cell repertoires in COVID-19. The assay was immunoSEQ multiplex PCR, and TCRdb's table has in-frame clones only and misses some. The profile shows approximately 240,000 clones, around 81% of them singletons. The sequencing input was peripheral blood. These receptors came from a woman between 25 and 40 years old who had recovered from COVID-19.

V and J are TRBV27 and TRBJ1-4; possible D gene TRBD1, 6 bases. The CDR3 is 16 residues long. CDR1 is MNHEY, CDR2 SMNVEV, per germline (reference sequence). V was pared by 3 bases and J by 10 bases, with 21 bases between. For the CDR3, the DNA is TGTGCCAGCAGTTTTCTTTATGGGACAAGTGCGGGAAAACTGTTTTTT. The encoded protein is CASSFLYGTSAGKLFF.

This clone was counted between two and nine times. J is TRBJ2-5 and V is TRBV5-1, with D perhaps TRBD1 (6 bases). This CDR3 has 19 amino acids. The V end was cut by 4 bases, the J end by 0 bases, with 25 bases between. Germline V lookup: CDR1 SGHRS, CDR2 YFSETQ. CDR3 DNA: TGCGCCAGCAGCCTGCCGACTTTTGCCCTCGACAGGAACCAAGAGACCCAGTACTTC. Protein product: CASSLPTFALDRNQETQYF. Full variable domain (outside the CDR3, taken from reference TRBV5-1 and TRBJ2-5): KAGVTQTPRYLIKTRGQQVTLSCSPISGHRSVSWYQQTPGQGLQFLFEYFSETQRNKGNFPGRFSGRQFSNSRSEMNVSTLELGDSALYLCASSLPTFALDRNQETQYFGPGTRLLVL.

This clone occurred many times. The J gene is TRBJ1-4, the V gene TRBV7-9; no reliable D call. Germline lookup yields CDR1 SEHNR and CDR2 FQNEAQ (reference sequence). Trimming pared 6 bases from V and 8 bases from J, leaving 13 bases between. This CDR3 comprises 13 residues. The CDR3 sequence is CASSRDAAEKLFF. The CDR3 DNA reads as TGTGCCAGCAGTCGCGACGCAGCGGAAAAACTGTTTTTT.

The chain is built from TRBV7-6 and TRBJ1-4; D call uncertain. Trimming left V 0 bases short and J 7 bases short, with 12 bases between. This CDR3 spans 15 amino acids. The germline CDR1 and CDR2 sequences are SGHVS and FNYEAQ. The CDR3 is CASSLAAAEVEKLFF. The CDR3 DNA reads as TGTGCCAGCAGCTTAGCGGCAGCCGAGGTTGAAAAACTGTTTTTT.

The chain is built from TRBV11-2 and TRBJ1-5, with a weak D call TRBD1 (5 bases). V shed 1 base and J shed 6 bases, with 7 bases lying between them. This CDR3 contains 13 residues. Germline CDR1 is SGHAT and CDR2 is FQNNGV. The CDR3 loop is CASSLGGGQPQHF. In DNA, the CDR3 is TGTGCCAGCAGCTTAGGGGGGGGTCAGCCCCAGCATTTT.

The chain combines TRBV5-1 with TRBJ2-5, with 7 positions matching TRBD2. This CDR3 contains 13 residues. V lost 3 bases to trimming and J lost 1 base; unmatched junction nucleotides: 0. Germline values: CDR1 SGHRS, CDR2 YFSETQ. The CDR3 region is CASSWEGQETQYF. CDR3 nucleotides: TGCGCCAGCAGCTGGGAGGGCCAAGAGACCCAGTACTTC.

The V call is TRBV7-2, the J call TRBJ2-3; possibly TRBD1 for D (5 bases). The CDR3 is 15 amino acids. The V gene's germline CDR1 is SGHTA and CDR2 FQGNSA. The V and J ends lost 4 bases and 0 bases respectively, with 11 bases between them. The DNA for the CDR3 is TGTGCCAGCAGCTCTAGGGGAAGGAGCACAGATACGCAGTATTTT. This codes for CASSSRGRSTDTQYF.

The chain links TRBV3-1 (or the pseudogene TRBV3-2) to TRBJ2-3, with 7 bases identical to TRBD2. Per the germline V gene, CDR1 is LGHDT and CDR2 is YNNKEL (reference sequence). There are 15 residues in the CDR3. J gave up 5 bases and V 3 bases, and 8 bases lay outside the gene matches. The CDR3 nucleotides read TGTGCCAGCAGCCAGATAGCGGGTACCGGAGATACGCAGTATTTT. This sequence encodes CASSQIAGTGDTQYF.

V gene TRBV6-4 combines with J gene TRBJ1-2; D call uncertain. Trimming removed 2 bases from V and 6 bases from J, with 4 bases in between. The germline CDR1 and CDR2 sequences are MRHNA and SNTAGT. The CDR3 runs 11 residues. The CDR3 DNA is TGTGCCAGCAGTGACAGAGATGGCTACACCTTC. Amino acid sequence: CASSDRDGYTF.

This clone appeared once. The V call is TRBV2, the J call TRBJ1-4, with D perhaps TRBD1 (5 bases). CDR1 is SNHLY, CDR2 FYNNEI, per germline. Trimming stripped 1 base from V and 8 bases from J, with 11 bases between. The CDR3 totals 14 residues. The CDR3 DNA follows: TGTGCCAGCAGTGAAGGGGCGGCAGGGGAAAAACTGTTTTTT. Its translation is CASSEGAAGEKLFF.

The CDR3 DNA sequence: TGTGCCAGCACATACCGGGGGAGGAGAAGTTCACCCCTCCACTTT. This encodes CASTYRGRRSSPLHF. V usage is TRBV28 and J usage is TRBJ1-6; TRBD1 might be the D (5 bases). The CDR3 is 15 residues long. Trimming left V 7 bases short and J 9 bases short, with 19 bases between. The V gene's germline CDR1 is MDHEN and CDR2 SYDVKM.

This clone turned up a few times. The rearrangement joins TRBV28 to TRBJ1-2; D may be TRBD1 (5 bases). Trimming stripped 4 bases from V and 7 bases from J, with 13 bases between. The germline V gene has CDR1 MDHEN and CDR2 SYDVKM. This CDR3 is 13 amino acids long. DNA for the CDR3: TGTGCCAGCAGTTCGGACGACAGACGTGGCTACACCTTC. This sequence encodes CASSSDDRRGYTF.

The V call is TRBV29-1, the J call TRBJ1-1; TRBD1 might be the D (6 bases). This CDR3 is 14 amino acids long. Trimming pared 6 bases from V and 0 bases from J, leaving 14 bases between. CDR1 and CDR2 from the germline V gene are SQVTM and ANQGSEA. CDR3: CSVGGRSLNTEAFF. The CDR3 DNA sequence: TGCAGCGTGGGGGGGCGTTCTTTGAACACTGAAGCTTTCTTT.

The chain joins TRBV28 to TRBJ1-2; tentatively, D is TRBD1 (5 bases). The CDR3 is 14 residues long. Per germline, CDR1 MDHEN and CDR2 SYDVKM. V gave up 4 bases and J gave up 5 bases, with 14 bases separating them. CDR3 residues: CASSSGGGSYGYTF. For the CDR3, the DNA is TGTGCCAGCAGTTCCGGGGGAGGGTCGTATGGCTACACCTTC.

V is TRBV27 and J is TRBJ2-1; D is perhaps TRBD2 (5 bases). The CDR3 totals 15 residues. The germline V gene has CDR1 MNHEY and CDR2 SMNVEV (reference sequence). Trimming removed 5 bases at V and 3 bases at J, with 14 bases between. The CDR3 DNA sequence: TGTGCCAGCAGTACGGATAGCGAGAGCTACAATGAGCAGTTCTTC. It codes for CASSTDSESYNEQFF.

The CDR3 reads CAISESSGLLTDTQYF. CDR3 coding DNA: TGTGCCATCAGTGAGTCGTCAGGACTCCTCACAGATACGCAGTATTTT. This chain joins TRBV10-3 and TRBJ2-3, with TRBD2 as a possible D gene (5 bases). The CDR3 contains 16 residues. Trimming left V 0 bases short and J 2 bases short, with 12 bases between. The V gene's germline CDR1 is ENHRY and CDR2 SYGVKD.

V and J are TRBV19 and TRBJ2-7; 8 bases line up with TRBD1. The CDR3 loop spans 16 amino acids. J lost 2 bases, V lost 3 bases, and 9 bases had no gene match. Germline values: CDR1 LNHDA, CDR2 SQIVND (reference sequence). In nucleotides, the CDR3 is TGTGCCAGTAGTATTGGGACAGGCGGCGCGGCCTACGAGCAGTACTTC. It specifies CASSIGTGGAAYEQYF.

This sequence joins TRBV15 and TRBJ2-5, with 7 bases aligning to TRBD1. The germline CDR1 and CDR2 sequences are LNHNV and YYDKDF (reference sequence). Germline trimming cut 3 bases from V and 5 bases from J; bases unmatched to any gene: 9. The CDR3 has 15 residues. The CDR3 sequence is CATSRGQLQVETQYF. CDR3 in DNA: TGTGCCACCAGCAGGGGACAGCTCCAAGTCGAGACCCAGTACTTC.

This rearrangement joins TRBV3-1 (or the pseudogene TRBV3-2) to TRBJ1-3; no clear D. The germline V and J ends were trimmed by 1 base and 0 bases, with 4 bases remaining between them. Germline lookup yields CDR1 LGHDT and CDR2 YNNKEL (reference sequence). The CDR3 is 14 residues long. CDR3 DNA: TGTGCCAGCAGCCAAGGTAGCTCTGGAAACACCATATATTTT. Translating gives CASSQGSSGNTIYF.

V and J are TRBV9 and TRBJ1-3; 7 bases agree with TRBD1. The V gene's germline CDR1 is SGDLS and CDR2 YYNGEE. Trimming removed 6 bases from V and 2 bases from J; junction bases left unmatched: 2. The CDR3 sequence is 13 residues long. The CDR3 DNA reads as TGTGCCAGCACTACAGGGGCTGGAAACACCATATATTTT. It codes for CASTTGAGNTIYF.

The CDR3 sequence is CAISAERNTEAFF. The CDR3, as DNA: TGTGCCATCAGTGCAGAGCGGAACACTGAAGCTTTCTTT. The chain joins TRBV10-3 to TRBJ1-1, with D unresolved. The V gene's germline CDR1 is ENHRY and CDR2 SYGVKD. V was cut by 4 bases and J by 1 base, with 7 bases left in between. The CDR3 is made up of 13 amino acids.

The chain uses TRBV9 and TRBJ2-2; D ambiguous. Trimming removed 3 bases from V and 2 bases from J, with 5 bases in between. The germline V gene has CDR1 SGDLS and CDR2 YYNGEE. The CDR3 sequence is 13 residues long. CDR3 nucleotides: TGTGCCAGCAGCGGTACTAACACCGGGGAGCTGTTTTTT. Translated, it gives CASSGTNTGELFF.

The rearrangement links TRBV21-1 to TRBJ1-5; TRBD1 is the table's D call, not checked against the DNA. TRBV21-1 counts as a pseudogene. This CDR3 contains 14 residues. The CDR3 is CASSLQGASQPQHF. The CDR3 DNA follows: TGTGCCAGCAGCCTACAGGGGGCAAGTCAGCCCCAGCATTTT.

The CDR3 reads CASSLGASGGGEDTQYF. The CDR3 DNA reads TGTGCCAGCAGCTTGGGGGCTAGCGGAGGAGGCGAGGATACGCAGTATTTT. V gene TRBV5-8 combines with J gene TRBJ2-3; 7 bases agree with TRBD2. V shed 0 bases and J 6 bases; nucleotides not matched to a gene: 13. Germline V gene data show CDR1 as SGHTS and CDR2 as YDEGEE. This CDR3 is 17 amino acids long.